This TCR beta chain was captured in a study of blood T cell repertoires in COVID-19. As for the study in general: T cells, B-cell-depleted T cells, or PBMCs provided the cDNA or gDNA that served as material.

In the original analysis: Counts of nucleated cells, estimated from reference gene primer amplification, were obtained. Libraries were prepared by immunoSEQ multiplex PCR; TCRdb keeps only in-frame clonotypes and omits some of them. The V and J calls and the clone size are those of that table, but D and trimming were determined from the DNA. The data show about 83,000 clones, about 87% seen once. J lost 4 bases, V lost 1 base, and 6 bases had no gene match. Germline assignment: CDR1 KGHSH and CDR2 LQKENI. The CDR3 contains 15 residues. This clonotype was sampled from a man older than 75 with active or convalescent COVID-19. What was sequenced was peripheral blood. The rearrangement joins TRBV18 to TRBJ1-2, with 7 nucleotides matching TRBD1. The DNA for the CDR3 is TGTGCCAGCTCACCACTGGGACAGACCCGCTATGGCTACACCTTC. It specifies CASSPLGQTRYGYTF. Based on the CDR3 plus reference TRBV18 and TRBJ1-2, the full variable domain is NAGVMQNPRHLVRRRGQEARLRCSPMKGHSHVYWYRQLPEEGLKFMVYLQKENIIDESGMPKERFSAEFPKEGPSILRIQQVVRGDSAAYFCASSPLGQTRYGYTFGSGTRLTVV.